This is a list of T cell receptor beta chains from one sample in a study of cytomegalovirus exposure and HLA in healthy donors. Assay used: immunoSEQ multiplex PCR; TCRdb lists only in-frame clones, some missing. This sample has about 190,000 clones, with 78% found just once. Sequenced: PBMCs. The origin of the receptors is a woman in her 30s in good health and CMV-seropositive. CDR3s include the opening cysteine and the closing phenylalanine or tryptophan. The order of the fields is V gene, clone size, J gene, D gene, CDR3 protein, CDR3 DNA. The D gene is left open where the match is weak. Not every row has a clone size; where given, it reads once, few, many or a size class.

>TRBV28|-|TRBJ2-2|TRBD2
CASRLLAEITTGELFF
TGTGCCAGCCGATTACTAGCGGAGATTACCACCGGGGAGCTGTTTTTT
>TRBV5-1|-|TRBJ2-5|TRBD1
CASSNGQAHVGETQYF
TGCGCCAGCAGCAACGGACAGGCCCACGTGGGGGAGACCCAGTACTTC
>TRBV7-9|-|TRBJ2-1|-
CASSFVAVTRNEQFF
TGTGCCAGCAGCTTCGTAGCGGTAACGCGCAATGAGCAGTTCTTC
>TRBV11-1|few|TRBJ2-1|-
CASSQAVGLSEQFF
TGTGCCAGCAGCCAAGCCGTTGGACTGTCTGAGCAGTTCTTC
>TRBV10-1|-|TRBJ2-7|-
CASSPWDNGIQYF
TGCGCCAGCAGTCCGTGGGACAACGGAATCCAGTACTTC
>TRBV2|-|TRBJ2-7|-
CASISPGREQYF
TGTGCCAGCATCTCGCCAGGCCGGGAGCAGTACTTC
>TRBV10-3|-|TRBJ2-3|-
CAISEPRTDTQYF
TGTGCCATCAGTGAGCCCAGGACAGATACGCAGTATTTT
>TRBV9|-|TRBJ2-5|TRBD1
CASSVTGGETQYF
TGTGCCAGCAGCGTCACAGGGGGAGAGACCCAGTACTTC
>TRBV19|-|TRBJ2-1|-
CASSDRGAYRSEQFF
TGTGCCAGTAGTGATCGGGGGGCGTATAGAAGTGAGCAGTTCTTC
>TRBV11-3|-|TRBJ1-1|TRBD1
CASSDRVNTEAFF
TGTGCCAGCAGCGACAGGGTGAACACTGAAGCTTTCTTT
>TRBV19|-|TRBJ2-5|TRBD2
CASSNLAGDVETQYF
TGTGCCAGTAGTAACCTAGCGGGAGATGTTGAGACCCAGTACTTC
>TRBV6-1|-|TRBJ2-7|-
CASGRGNEQYF
TGTGCCAGCGGTAGGGGGAACGAGCAGTACTTC
>TRBV10-3|-|TRBJ2-7|TRBD2
CATQIAGGPSEQYF
TGTGCCACGCAAATAGCGGGAGGGCCGAGTGAGCAGTACTTC
>TRBV10-3|-|TRBJ1-1|TRBD1
CAISENRGSENTEAFF
TGTGCCATCAGTGAGAACAGGGGATCTGAGAACACTGAAGCTTTCTTT
>TRBV29-1|few|TRBJ2-7|-
CSVDPTGDNYEQYF
TGCAGCGTTGATCCGACCGGGGACAACTACGAGCAGTACTTC
>TRBV6-5|-|TRBJ1-2|TRBD1
CASSRDRVGYGYTF
TGTGCCAGCAGCCGAGACAGGGTAGGATATGGCTACACCTTC
>TRBV21-1|-|TRBJ2-7|-
CASSSGTGPYEQYF
TGTGCCAGCAGCTCCGGGACAGGACCCTACGAGCAGTACTTC
>TRBV5-1|-|TRBJ2-1|-
CASSPGYEQFF
TGCGCCAGCAGCCCGGGTTATGAGCAGTTCTTC
>TRBV7-9|-|TRBJ2-5|-
CASSLAQGGVGQETQYF
TGTGCCAGCAGCTTAGCACAGGGTGGCGTGGGCCAAGAGACCCAGTACTTC
>TRBV2|few|TRBJ1-1|TRBD1
CASRTDRGNTEAFF
TGTGCCAGCAGGACGGACAGGGGGAACACTGAAGCTTTCTTT
>TRBV25-1|-|TRBJ2-7|-
CASSESGGTYEQYF
TGTGCCAGCAGTGAGAGTGGCGGGACCTACGAGCAGTACTTC
>TRBV9|-|TRBJ2-2|-
CASSPQTRAGELFF
TGTGCCAGCAGCCCCCAGACTAGGGCCGGGGAGCTGTTTTTT
>TRBV7-2|-|TRBJ2-7|TRBD2
CASSRRGGEQYF
TGTGCCAGCAGCCGCCGGGGGGGAGAGCAGTACTTC
>TRBV19|-|TRBJ1-5|-
CASSIDPQRDSLDQPQHF
TGTGCCAGTAGTATAGACCCACAACGAGACTCCCTGGATCAGCCCCAGCATTTT
>TRBV5-1|-|TRBJ2-1|-
CASSLGTSFDEQFF
TGCGCCAGCAGCCTCGGGACAAGCTTTGATGAGCAGTTCTTC
>TRBV2|-|TRBJ1-2|-
CASIRSEGREDSSGGYTF
TGTGCCAGCATAAGATCGGAGGGCAGGGAAGATTCTAGTGGTGGCTACACCTTC
>TRBV5-1|-|TRBJ2-5|TRBD2
CASSFTGESGGTETQYF
TGCGCCAGCAGCTTCACCGGAGAGAGCGGGGGGACAGAGACCCAGTACTTC
>TRBV4-1|-|TRBJ2-4|-
CASSQLNRELNIQYF
TGCGCCAGCAGCCAACTGAACAGGGAGCTCAACATTCAGTACTTC
>TRBV2|once|TRBJ2-3|TRBD2
CASGLAGGSGSTDTQYF
TGTGCAAGCGGGCTAGCGGGGGGGTCGGGTAGCACAGATACGCAGTATTTT
>TRBV28|few|TRBJ1-5|-
CASSSLRDNQPQHF
TGTGCCAGCAGTTCGCTTCGGGACAATCAGCCCCAGCATTTT
>TRBV9|-|TRBJ1-2|-
CASSVEERANYGYTF
TGTGCCAGCAGCGTAGAGGAGAGAGCTAACTATGGCTACACCTTC
>TRBV6-6|-|TRBJ1-2|-
CASSYDHRERGYAF
TGTGCCAGCAGTTACGATCACAGGGAGCGTGGCTACGCCTTC
>TRBV4-1|-|TRBJ2-7|-
CASSQWGGAGQYF
TGCGCCAGCAGCCAGTGGGGGGGCGCGGGGCAGTACTTC
>TRBV19|-|TRBJ2-2|TRBD1
CASSILTGDSGELFF
TGTGCCAGTAGTATTTTGACAGGGGACAGCGGGGAGCTGTTTTTT
>TRBV6-1|-|TRBJ1-6|TRBD1
CASREIWTGGANSPLHF
TGTGCCAGCAGAGAAATCTGGACAGGTGGGGCCAATTCACCCCTCCACTTT
>TRBV27|-|TRBJ1-2|-
CASSPNGGHGYTF
TGTGCCAGCAGTCCAAACGGAGGTCATGGCTACACCTTC
>TRBV15|-|TRBJ2-5|TRBD2
CATSGLAGGETQYF
TGTGCCACCAGCGGCCTAGCGGGGGGCGAGACCCAGTACTTC
>TRBV2|once|TRBJ2-3|TRBD2
CASRSLAGVSDTQYF
TGTGCCAGCAGATCACTAGCGGGAGTCTCAGATACGCAGTATTTT
>TRBV7-2|-|TRBJ2-1|-
CASSFQTGIYEQFF
TGTGCCAGCAGCTTCCAGACAGGTATCTATGAGCAGTTCTTC
>TRBV25-1|-|TRBJ1-6|TRBD1
CASSETGIGTYNSPLHF
TGTGCCAGCAGCGAGACAGGGATAGGGACCTATAATTCACCCCTCCACTTT
>TRBV7-9|-|TRBJ2-5|-
CASSQDTTQETQYF
TGTGCCAGCAGCCAGGACACCACGCAAGAGACCCAGTACTTC
>TRBV4-3|few|TRBJ2-2|-
CASSQVSNTGELFF
TGCGCCAGCAGCCAAGTCTCGAACACCGGGGAGCTGTTTTTT
>TRBV12-2|few|TRBJ2-7|-
CASRLISEERRSYEQYF
TGTGCAAGTCGCTTAATTTCCGAAGAGCGGCGCTCCTACGAGCAGTACTTC
>TRBV6-6|-|TRBJ1-5|-
CASTGEGQPQHF
TGTGCCAGCACAGGGGAGGGTCAGCCCCAGCATTTT
>TRBV2|-|TRBJ1-1|-
CASNQMEWNTEAFF
TGTGCCAGCAATCAGATGGAGTGGAACACTGAAGCTTTCTTT
>TRBV27|-|TRBJ2-6|TRBD1
CASSRGGSPGANVLTF
TGTGCCAGCAGTCGAGGGGGCTCTCCTGGGGCCAACGTCCTGACTTTC
>TRBV6-5|-|TRBJ2-1|TRBD2
CASSSRLAGSYNEQFF
TGTGCCAGCAGTTCCCGACTAGCGGGCTCCTACAATGAGCAGTTCTTC
>TRBV5-4|few|TRBJ2-4|-
CASSRYDSPKNIQYF
TGTGCCAGCAGCCGTTACGACAGTCCCAAAAACATTCAGTACTTC
>TRBV5-1|-|TRBJ2-7|TRBD1
CASSLAGQETYEQYF
TGCGCCAGCAGCCTTGCGGGACAGGAAACCTACGAGCAGTACTTC
>TRBV7-3|-|TRBJ1-1|-
CASSLGSGGEAFF
TGTGCCAGCAGCTTAGGGTCCGGAGGTGAAGCTTTCTTT
>TRBV12-5|once|TRBJ2-7|-
CASGRSQLYEQYF
TGTGCTAGTGGTAGGAGTCAGCTCTACGAGCAGTACTTC
>TRBV5-6|-|TRBJ1-5|-
CASSAGGNQPQHF
TGTGCCAGCAGCGCAGGTGGAAATCAGCCCCAGCATTTT
>TRBV5-1|-|TRBJ1-2|TRBD1
CASSFLSTGESYGYTF
TGCGCCAGCAGCTTCCTCTCTACAGGGGAGAGCTATGGCTACACCTTC
>TRBV7-2|-|TRBJ1-1|-
CASSLDRGFEAFF
TGTGCCAGCAGCTTAGATCGGGGGTTCGAAGCTTTCTTT
>TRBV6-4|-|TRBJ2-3|TRBD2
CASSNGLASDTQYF
TGTGCCAGCAGTAACGGACTAGCGTCAGATACGCAGTATTTT
>TRBV19|-|TRBJ2-3|-
CASSIQFQATDTQYF
TGTGCCAGTAGTATCCAATTCCAGGCAACAGATACGCAGTATTTT
>TRBV6-4|-|TRBJ1-4|TRBD1
CASSRMAGGAGEKLFF
TGTGCCAGCAGCAGGATGGCAGGGGGCGCGGGGGAAAAACTGTTTTTT